Listed below are T cell receptor beta chains from one sample, sequenced in a study of Graves' ophthalmopathy and Graves' hyperthyroidism. TCRdb ran MiXCR on the multiplex PCR reads and lists one entry per CDR3 protein. The sample shows some 350,000 distinct CDR3 sequences, about a sixth of them seen only once. Sequenced input: peripheral blood. Source of these receptors: an adult woman with stable Graves' hyperthyroidism. Each CDR3 is given with its conserved first and last residue. The order of the fields is J gene, CDR3 length, V gene, clone size, D gene, CDR3 protein, CDR3 DNA. A D gene is named only where the DNA matches it firmly. Not all rows give a size; the values are once, few, many and, for expanded clones, a class.

J gene: TRBJ2-3; CDR3 length: 13; V gene: TRBV7-2; clone size: many; D gene: TRBD1; CDR3 protein: CASRLTGADTQYF; CDR3 DNA: TGTGCCAGCAGACTAACAGGGGCAGATACGCAGTATTTT
J gene: TRBJ1-3; CDR3 length: 16; V gene: TRBV28; clone size: NA; D gene: NA; CDR3 protein: CASSLAGQYEGNTIYF; CDR3 DNA: TGTGCCAGCAGCCTCGCGGGGCAGTACGAAGGAAACACCATATATTTT
J gene: TRBJ1-5; CDR3 length: 17; V gene: TRBV19; clone size: many; D gene: TRBD1; CDR3 protein: CASSEWDSSYSNQPQHF; CDR3 DNA: TGTGCCAGTAGCGAGTGGGACAGTAGTTATAGCAATCAGCCCCAGCATTTT
J gene: TRBJ2-7; CDR3 length: 14; V gene: TRBV7-8; clone size: many; D gene: TRBD1; CDR3 protein: CASSLWTGGGEQYF; CDR3 DNA: TGTGCCAGCAGCTTGTGGACAGGGGGAGGCGAGCAGTACTTC
J gene: TRBJ1-5; CDR3 length: 15; V gene: TRBV28; clone size: many; D gene: NA; CDR3 protein: CASSRLWGSNQPQHF; CDR3 DNA: TGTGCCAGCTCCCGTCTCTGGGGGAGCAATCAGCCCCAGCATTTT
J gene: TRBJ1-1; CDR3 length: 15; V gene: TRBV10-3; clone size: NA; D gene: NA; CDR3 protein: CAISESISGNTEAFF; CDR3 DNA: TGTGCCATCAGTGAGTCGATAAGTGGGAACACTGAAGCTTTCTTT
J gene: TRBJ2-7; CDR3 length: 15; V gene: TRBV28; clone size: many; D gene: NA; CDR3 protein: CASSLRQLSSYEQYF; CDR3 DNA: TGTGCCAGCAGTTTAAGGCAGTTAAGCTCCTACGAGCAGTACTTC
J gene: TRBJ2-2; CDR3 length: 13; V gene: TRBV24-1; clone size: many; D gene: NA; CDR3 protein: CATSDLIAGELFF; CDR3 DNA: TGTGCCACCAGTGATTTGATTGCGGGGGAGCTGTTTTTT
J gene: TRBJ1-5; CDR3 length: 13; V gene: TRBV6-2/TRBV6-3; clone size: many; D gene: NA; CDR3 protein: CASSNRVFQPQHF; CDR3 DNA: TGTGCCAGCAGTAACAGGGTTTTCCAGCCCCAGCATTTT
J gene: TRBJ2-7; CDR3 length: 16; V gene: TRBV29-1; clone size: many; D gene: NA; CDR3 protein: CSVEDQVPGSQLEQYF; CDR3 DNA: TGCAGCGTTGAAGATCAGGTACCCGGATCCCAGCTCGAGCAGTACTTC
J gene: TRBJ2-7; CDR3 length: 16; V gene: TRBV6-5; clone size: many; D gene: TRBD1; CDR3 protein: CASSYSGTGRNYEQYF; CDR3 DNA: TGTGCCAGCAGTTACTCCGGGACAGGGAGAAACTACGAGCAGTACTTC
J gene: TRBJ2-2; CDR3 length: 17; V gene: TRBV6-1; clone size: many; D gene: TRBD2; CDR3 protein: CASSGVSGTSVTGELFF; CDR3 DNA: TGTGCCAGCAGTGGGGTCTCCGGGACTAGCGTCACCGGGGAGCTGTTTTTT
J gene: TRBJ1-1; CDR3 length: 14; V gene: TRBV29-1; clone size: few; D gene: NA; CDR3 protein: CSVGLGAMNTEAFF; CDR3 DNA: TGCAGCGTTGGATTGGGGGCCATGAACACTGAAGCTTTCTTT
J gene: TRBJ2-7; CDR3 length: 15; V gene: TRBV6-1; clone size: NA; D gene: NA; CDR3 protein: CASSEGLGRTYEQYF; CDR3 DNA: TGTGCCAGCAGTGAAGGACTCGGAAGGACCTACGAGCAGTACTTC
J gene: TRBJ1-2; CDR3 length: 15; V gene: TRBV24-1; clone size: NA; D gene: NA; CDR3 protein: CATSDYRGGRYGYTF; CDR3 DNA: TGTGCCACCAGTGACTATCGGGGAGGACGCTATGGCTACACCTTC
J gene: TRBJ1-1; CDR3 length: 13; V gene: TRBV29-1; clone size: many; D gene: NA; CDR3 protein: CSVNSGGNTEAFF; CDR3 DNA: TGCAGCGTTAACAGCGGGGGGAACACTGAAGCTTTCTTT
J gene: TRBJ2-7; CDR3 length: 24; V gene: TRBV6-9; clone size: NA; D gene: TRBD2; CDR3 protein: CASSYSRIIDHHGLAGGPSYEQYF; CDR3 DNA: TGTGCCAGCAGTTATTCGCGCATCATCGATCATCACGGACTAGCGGGAGGGCCTAGTTACGAGCAGTACTTC
J gene: TRBJ2-5; CDR3 length: 13; V gene: TRBV20-1; clone size: few; D gene: NA; CDR3 protein: CSARESGIETQYF; CDR3 DNA: TGCAGTGCTAGAGAAAGCGGTATAGAGACCCAGTACTTC
J gene: TRBJ2-7; CDR3 length: 13; V gene: TRBV18; clone size: many; D gene: NA; CDR3 protein: CASSRPGEYEQYF; CDR3 DNA: TGTGCCAGCTCACGTCCAGGGGAGTACGAGCAGTACTTC
J gene: TRBJ2-1; CDR3 length: 13; V gene: TRBV2; clone size: many; D gene: TRBD2; CDR3 protein: CASSEGREFEQFF; CDR3 DNA: TGTGCCAGCAGTGAGGGGCGGGAGTTTGAGCAGTTCTTC
J gene: TRBJ2-7; CDR3 length: 15; V gene: TRBV6-2/TRBV6-3; clone size: many; D gene: TRBD2; CDR3 protein: CASRRGTSGTYEQYF; CDR3 DNA: TGTGCCAGCAGGCGCGGGACTAGCGGGACGTACGAGCAGTACTTC